This passage covers 3 T cell receptor beta chains from one sample sequenced in a study of graft-versus-host responses after intestinal transplantation. No cognate antigen is known for these TCRs. Profiled with immunoSEQ multiplex PCR; TCRdb holds only in-frame clones, not every one. The data show 96,000 or so clones, approximately 90% seen once. The sample here was unstimulated CD4+ T cells sorted from spleen or lymph node cells, taken before intestinal transplant. The receptor source for this set is a human donor who received an intestinal transplant.

V usage is TRBV4-1 and J usage is TRBJ1-6; no firm D call. This CDR3 comprises 17 residues. V was cut by 0 bases and J by 1 base, with 10 bases left in between. Germline loops: CDR1 MGHRA, CDR2 YSYEKL. The CDR3 protein is CASSQEAGVSYNSPLHF. For the CDR3, the DNA is TGCGCCAGCAGCCAAGAGGCGGGTGTATCCTATAATTCACCCCTCCACTTT.

The chain couples TRBV5-1 to TRBJ2-1; 7 positions agree with TRBD1. Germline assignment: CDR1 SGHRS and CDR2 YFSETQ. This CDR3 comprises 14 residues. Losses at the gene ends were 3 bases for V and 7 bases for J; bases not matched to a gene: 7. The CDR3: CASSWDSQENEQFF. CDR3 in DNA: TGCGCCAGCAGCTGGGACAGTCAAGAGAATGAGCAGTTCTTC.

V usage is TRBV11-3 and J usage is TRBJ2-7, with 8 positions matching TRBD2. Germline loops: CDR1 SGHNT, CDR2 YENEEA. Unmatched junction bases numbered 1, after V lost 1 base and J lost 2 bases. The CDR3 is 14 residues long. The chain's CDR3 is CASSLAGGPYEQYF. CDR3 sequence (DNA): TGTGCCAGCAGCTTAGCGGGGGGGCCCTACGAGCAGTACTTC. Drawing the rest from reference TRBV11-3 and TRBJ2-7, the complete variable domain is EAGVVQSPRYKIIEKKQPVAFWCNPISGHNTLYWYLQNLGQGPELLIRYENEEAVDDSQLPKDRFSAERLKGVDSTLKIQPAELGDSAVYLCASSLAGGPYEQYFGPGTRLTVT.